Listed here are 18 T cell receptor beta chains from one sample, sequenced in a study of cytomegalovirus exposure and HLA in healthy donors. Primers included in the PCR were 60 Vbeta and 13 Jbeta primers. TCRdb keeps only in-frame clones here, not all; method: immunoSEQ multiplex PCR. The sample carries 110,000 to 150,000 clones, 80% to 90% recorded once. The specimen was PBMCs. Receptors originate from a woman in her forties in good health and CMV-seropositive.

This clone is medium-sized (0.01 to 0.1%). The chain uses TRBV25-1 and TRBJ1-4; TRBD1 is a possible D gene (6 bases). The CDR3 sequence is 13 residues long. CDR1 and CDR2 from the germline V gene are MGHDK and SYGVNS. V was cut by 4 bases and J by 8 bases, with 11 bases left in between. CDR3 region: CASSATGLEKLFF. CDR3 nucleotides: TGTGCCAGCAGTGCGACAGGTCTGGAAAAACTGTTTTTT.

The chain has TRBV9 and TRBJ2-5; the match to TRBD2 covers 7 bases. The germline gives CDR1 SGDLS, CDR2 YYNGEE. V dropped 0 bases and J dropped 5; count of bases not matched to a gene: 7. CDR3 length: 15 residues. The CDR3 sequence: CASSVGTPRGETQYF. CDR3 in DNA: TGTGCCAGCAGCGTAGGGACCCCGCGGGGGGAGACCCAGTACTTC.

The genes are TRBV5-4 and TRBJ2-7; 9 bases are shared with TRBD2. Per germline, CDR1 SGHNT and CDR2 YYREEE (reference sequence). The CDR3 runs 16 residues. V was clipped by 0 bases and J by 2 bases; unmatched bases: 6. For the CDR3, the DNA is TGTGCCAGCAGCTTGGGGGCGGGAGGGGAGGCCTACGAGCAGTACTTC. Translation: CASSLGAGGEAYEQYF.

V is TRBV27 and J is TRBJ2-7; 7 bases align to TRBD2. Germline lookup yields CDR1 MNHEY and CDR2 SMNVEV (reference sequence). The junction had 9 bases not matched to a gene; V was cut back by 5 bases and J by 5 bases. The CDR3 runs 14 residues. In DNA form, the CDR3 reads TGTGCCAGCAGTCGGGGGGTAGTGCGGGACGAGCAGTACTTC. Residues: CASSRGVVRDEQYF.

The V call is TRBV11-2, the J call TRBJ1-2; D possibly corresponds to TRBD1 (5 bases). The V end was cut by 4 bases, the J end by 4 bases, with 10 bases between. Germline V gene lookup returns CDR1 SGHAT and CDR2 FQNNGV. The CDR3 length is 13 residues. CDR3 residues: CASSWGGSYGYTF. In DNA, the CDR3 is TGTGCCAGCAGCTGGGGGGGGTCCTATGGCTACACCTTC.

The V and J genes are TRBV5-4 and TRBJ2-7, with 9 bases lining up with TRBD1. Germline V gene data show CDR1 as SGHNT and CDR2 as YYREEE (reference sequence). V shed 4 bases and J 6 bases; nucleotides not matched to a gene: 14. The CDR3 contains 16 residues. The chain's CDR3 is CASSPRGTGRSTEQYF. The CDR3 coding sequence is TGTGCCAGCAGCCCGAGGGGGACAGGGAGGTCCACCGAGCAGTACTTC.

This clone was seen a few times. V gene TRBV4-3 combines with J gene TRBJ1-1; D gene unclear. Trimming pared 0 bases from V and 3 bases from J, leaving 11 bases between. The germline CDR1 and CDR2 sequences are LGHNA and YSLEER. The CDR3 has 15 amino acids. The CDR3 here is CASSQDYGDYTEAFF. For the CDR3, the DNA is TGCGCCAGCAGCCAAGATTACGGGGATTACACTGAAGCTTTCTTT.

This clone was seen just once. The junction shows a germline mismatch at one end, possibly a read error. CDR3 in amino acids: CSSSPGAPGHVF. For the CDR3, the DNA is TGTTCCAGCAGCCCAGGGGCACCGGGACACGTCTTT. The gene calls are TRBV7-9 and TRBJ1-4, with D perhaps TRBD1 (6 bases). Germline-derived CDR1 and CDR2 are SEHNR and FQNEAQ (reference sequence). There are 12 residues in the CDR3.

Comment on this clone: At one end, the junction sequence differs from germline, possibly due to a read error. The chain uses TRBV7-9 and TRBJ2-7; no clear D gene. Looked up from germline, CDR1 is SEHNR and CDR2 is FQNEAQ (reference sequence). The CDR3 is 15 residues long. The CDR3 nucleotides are TGTTCCAGCAGCTCTGACTTTACCGTCCCCTACGAGCAGTACTTC. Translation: CSSSSDFTVPYEQYF.

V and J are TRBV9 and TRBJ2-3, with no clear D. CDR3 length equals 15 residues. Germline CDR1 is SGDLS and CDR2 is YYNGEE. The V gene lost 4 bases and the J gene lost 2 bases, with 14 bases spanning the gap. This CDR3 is CASSTLGELTDTQYF. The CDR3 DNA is TGTGCCAGCAGCACCCTCGGAGAACTCACAGATACGCAGTATTTT. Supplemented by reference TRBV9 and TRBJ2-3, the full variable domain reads DSGVTQTPKHLITATGQRVTLRCSPRSGDLSVYWYQQSLDQGLQFLIQYYNGEERAKGNILERFSAQQFPDLHSELNLSSLELGDSALYFCASSTLGELTDTQYFGPGTRLTVL.

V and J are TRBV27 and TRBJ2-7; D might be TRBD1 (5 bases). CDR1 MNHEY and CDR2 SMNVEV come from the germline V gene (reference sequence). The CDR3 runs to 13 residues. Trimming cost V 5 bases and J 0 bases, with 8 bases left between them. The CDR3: CASSPGSSYEQYF. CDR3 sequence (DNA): TGTGCCAGCAGTCCAGGGTCCTCCTACGAGCAGTACTTC.

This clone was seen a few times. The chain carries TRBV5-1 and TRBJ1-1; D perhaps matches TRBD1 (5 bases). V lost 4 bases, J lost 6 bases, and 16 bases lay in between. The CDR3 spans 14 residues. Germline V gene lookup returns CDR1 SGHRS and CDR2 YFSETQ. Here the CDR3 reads CASSPRTWEAEAFF. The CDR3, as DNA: TGCGCCAGCAGCCCGAGGACATGGGAAGCTGAAGCTTTCTTT.

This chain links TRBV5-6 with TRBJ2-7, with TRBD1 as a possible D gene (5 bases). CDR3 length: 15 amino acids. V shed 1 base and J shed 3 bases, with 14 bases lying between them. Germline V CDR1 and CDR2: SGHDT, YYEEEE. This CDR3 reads CASSLRPSDIYEQYF. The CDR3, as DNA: TGTGCCAGCAGCTTGCGCCCCTCGGACATCTACGAGCAGTACTTC.

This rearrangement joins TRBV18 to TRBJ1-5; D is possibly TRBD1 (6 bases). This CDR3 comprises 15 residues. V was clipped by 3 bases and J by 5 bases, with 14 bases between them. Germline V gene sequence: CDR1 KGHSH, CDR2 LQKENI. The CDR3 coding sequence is TGTGCCAGCTCACCGGCCAGGGGATTTCATCAGCCCCAGCATTTT. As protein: CASSPARGFHQPQHF.

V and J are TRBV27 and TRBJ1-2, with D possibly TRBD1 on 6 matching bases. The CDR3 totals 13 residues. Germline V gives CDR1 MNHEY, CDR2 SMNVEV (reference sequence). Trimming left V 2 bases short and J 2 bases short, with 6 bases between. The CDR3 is CASSLDRNYGYTF. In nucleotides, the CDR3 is TGTGCCAGCAGTTTAGACAGGAACTATGGCTACACCTTC.

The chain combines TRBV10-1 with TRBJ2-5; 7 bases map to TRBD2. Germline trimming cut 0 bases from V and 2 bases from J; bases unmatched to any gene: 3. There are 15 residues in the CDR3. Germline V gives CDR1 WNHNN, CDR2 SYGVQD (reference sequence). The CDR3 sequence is CASSESRGRQETQYF. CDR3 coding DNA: TGCGCCAGCAGTGAGTCGCGGGGGAGACAAGAGACCCAGTACTTC.

The CDR3 nucleotides are TGCGCCAGCAGCCAGGGTACAGGGGGGGCTGAAGCTTTCTTT. Encoded protein: CASSQGTGGAEAFF. The chain employs TRBV4-3 and TRBJ1-1; the match to TRBD1 covers 8 bases. The CDR3 is 14 residues long. Unmatched junction bases numbered 6, after V lost 3 bases and J lost 6 bases. Per germline, CDR1 LGHNA and CDR2 YSLEER.

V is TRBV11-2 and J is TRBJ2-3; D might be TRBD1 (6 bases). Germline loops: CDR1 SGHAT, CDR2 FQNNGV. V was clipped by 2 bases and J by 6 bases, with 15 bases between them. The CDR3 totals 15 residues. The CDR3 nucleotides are TGTGCCAGCAGCTTATGGGGCAGGGGCGAGGATACGCAGTATTTT. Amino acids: CASSLWGRGEDTQYF.